Shown below are 25 T cell receptor beta chains from a single sample sequenced in a study of blood T cell repertoires in COVID-19. Measured with immunoSEQ multiplex PCR; TCRdb has only the in-frame clones, and not every one. The table includes 250,000 to 350,000 clones, approximately 82% detected once. The specimen was peripheral blood. Receptor source: a woman in her forties or fifties with acute or convalescent COVID-19.

The chain couples TRBV6-5 to TRBJ2-7; 10 nucleotides align to TRBD1. The CDR3 consists of 13 residues. Germline CDR1 and CDR2: MNHEY and SVGAGI. V lost 7 bases to trimming and J lost 3 bases; unmatched junction nucleotides: 3. CDR3 nucleotides: TGTGCCAGCAAGGGGACAGGGGTCTACGAGCAGTACTTC. The encoded protein is CASKGTGVYEQYF.

The genes are TRBV4-1 and TRBJ1-3; D is undetermined. V was cut by 1 base and J by 6 bases, with 4 bases left in between. Germline-derived CDR1 and CDR2 are MGHRA and YSYEKL. This CDR3 contains 12 residues. The CDR3 coding sequence is TGCGCCAGCAGCCAAGGGCAAAACACCATATATTTT. Encoded protein: CASSQGQNTIYF.

This clone was picked up many times. The chain links TRBV5-1 to TRBJ1-4; weak D call: TRBD1 (6 bases). The CDR3 totals 14 residues. CDR1 SGHRS and CDR2 YFSETQ come from the germline V gene. The V and J ends lost 2 bases and 8 bases respectively, with 13 bases between them. CDR3: CASSFARGDEKLFF. In nucleotides, the CDR3 is TGCGCCAGCAGCTTTGCCAGGGGAGACGAAAAACTGTTTTTT.

This clone was seen only once. CDR3 protein: CASSFTGDHTDTQYF. CDR3 bases: TGTGCCAGCAGCTTTACAGGGGATCACACAGATACGCAGTATTTT. The chain has TRBV11-2 and TRBJ2-3; 7 bases match TRBD1. The germline gives CDR1 SGHAT, CDR2 FQNNGV. V lost 3 bases, J lost 2 bases, and 5 bases stayed unmatched. The CDR3 is 15 residues long.

The chain combines TRBV7-2 with TRBJ1-2, with TRBD1 matching 7 bases. J gave up 3 bases and V 4 bases, and 5 bases lay outside the gene matches. From germline, CDR1 is SGHTA and CDR2 FQGNSA. CDR3 size: 14 residues. The CDR3 reads CASSSTGLDYGYTF. The CDR3 DNA sequence: TGTGCCAGCAGCTCGACAGGGCTGGACTATGGCTACACCTTC.

The rearrangement uses TRBV20-1 and TRBJ1-2, with a possible D match to TRBD1 (5 bases). This CDR3 is 14 amino acids long. Trimming took 3 bases from V and 4 from J, leaving 15 bases between them. Germline V CDR1 and CDR2: DFQATT, SNEGSKA (reference sequence). CDR3 amino acids: CSASLGQGGYGYTF. The CDR3 bases are TGCAGTGCTAGTCTAGGGCAGGGCGGCTATGGCTACACCTTC.

The chain is built from TRBV5-1 and TRBJ1-5, with 7 bases aligning to TRBD1. This CDR3 region has 14 residues. Germline V gene sequence: CDR1 SGHRS, CDR2 YFSETQ. The trim removed 4 bases at V and 3 bases at J, leaving 4 bases unmatched. The CDR3 DNA sequence: TGCGCCAGCAGCCCCACAGGGGTCAATCAGCCCCAGCATTTT. Its translation: CASSPTGVNQPQHF.

Of note for this clone: Within the sample, other DNA sequences also encode this same CDR3. J is TRBJ1-5 and V is TRBV11-2, with TRBD1 as a possible D gene (5 bases). The V end lost 5 bases, the J end lost 4 bases, and 9 bases lay between the germline ends. The CDR3 spans 13 residues. CDR1 and CDR2 (germline): SGHAT, FQNNGV. This CDR3 is CASSPQGNQPQHF. The CDR3 DNA is TGTGCCAGCAGCCCGCAGGGAAATCAGCCCCAGCATTTT.

V gene TRBV2 combines with J gene TRBJ1-4, with 10 bases identical to TRBD1. J was trimmed by 3 bases and V by 6 bases; bases with no gene match: 7. Looked up from germline, CDR1 is SNHLY and CDR2 is FYNNEI. The CDR3 spans 16 residues. CDR3 sequence reads: CASSLTGGRANEKLFF. The CDR3 nucleotides read TGTGCCAGCAGCCTGACAGGGGGCAGAGCTAATGAAAAACTGTTTTTT.

V gene TRBV18 combines with J gene TRBJ1-3, with TRBD1 as a possible D gene (5 bases). V lost 3 bases to trimming and J lost 2 bases, with 8 bases between them. Per germline, CDR1 KGHSH and CDR2 LQKENI. This CDR3 has 14 amino acids. CDR3 amino acids: CASSPSGTGNTIYF. DNA of the CDR3: TGTGCCAGCTCACCGTCAGGGACTGGAAACACCATATATTTT.

This clone was observed a single time. The genes are TRBV5-1 and TRBJ1-1; 7 bases match TRBD1. Germline CDR1 reads SGHRS; CDR2 reads YFSETQ. J lost 3 bases, V lost 1 base, and 3 bases had no gene match. This CDR3 region has 14 residues. Written as DNA, the CDR3 is TGCGCCAGCAGCTTGAGGCAGGGGGACACTGAAGCTTTCTTT. This sequence encodes CASSLRQGDTEAFF.

The rearrangement links TRBV4-3 to TRBJ2-3; TRBD2 agrees at 10 bases. V shed 4 bases and J 5 bases; nucleotides not matched to a gene: 3. The germline CDR1 and CDR2 sequences are LGHNA and YSLEER. The length of the CDR3 is 14 residues. The CDR3 protein is CASSLGLAEDTQYF. CDR3 coding DNA: TGCGCCAGCAGCCTTGGACTAGCGGAAGATACGCAGTATTTT.

The chain uses TRBV18 and TRBJ1-2; unclear D gene. There are 16 residues in the CDR3. V was clipped by 2 bases and J by 0 bases, with 13 bases between them. Germline CDR1 KGHSH, CDR2 LQKENI. For the CDR3, the DNA is TGTGCCAGCTCACCATTTAGTCAGGAGGCTAACTATGGCTACACCTTC. Its protein is CASSPFSQEANYGYTF.

This chain connects TRBV7-9 to TRBJ2-7; TRBD1 matches at 10 bases. Trimming cost V 3 bases and J 2 bases; bases outside gene matches: 10. The length of the CDR3 is 17 residues. Germline CDR1 is SEHNR and CDR2 is FQNEAQ (reference sequence). The CDR3 loop reads CASSFPKGQGDTYEQYF. As DNA, the CDR3 is TGTGCCAGCAGCTTCCCCAAAGGACAGGGGGACACCTACGAGCAGTACTTC.

The chain links TRBV6-1 to TRBJ1-5; D uncertain. This CDR3 region has 15 residues. V was cut by 2 bases and J by 4 bases, with 12 bases left in between. Germline CDR1 is MNHNS and CDR2 is SASEGT. The CDR3 DNA sequence: TGTGCCAGCAGTGAAAGGCTGGGAGGTAATCAGCCCCAGCATTTT. This gives the protein CASSERLGGNQPQHF.

This clone occurred a few times. V is TRBV11-2 and J is TRBJ2-1, with TRBD2 matching over 8 bases. The ends lost 7 bases at V and 4 bases at J; junction bases unmatched: 6. CDR3 size: 14 residues. Germline CDR1 is SGHAT and CDR2 is FQNNGV. CDR3 nucleotide sequence: TGTGCCAGCAAAACTAGCGGTCTTTACAATGAGCAGTTCTTC. Its protein is CASKTSGLYNEQFF.

This clone has just a few counts. V gene TRBV27 combines with J gene TRBJ1-2; D is undetermined. The V and J ends lost 3 bases and 8 bases respectively, with 13 bases between them. The CDR3 loop spans 13 amino acids. CDR1 and CDR2 (germline): MNHEY, SMNVEV (reference sequence). Here the CDR3 DNA reads TGTGCCAGCAGTTTCCAGAGCTCTAGGGGCTACACCTTC. Amino acid sequence: CASSFQSSRGYTF.

This clone was picked up one time. The CDR3 region is CASGLGVQGQPQHF. In DNA, the CDR3 is TGTGCTAGTGGTTTGGGCGTACAGGGTCAGCCCCAGCATTTT. The V and J genes are TRBV12-5 and TRBJ1-5, with D maybe TRBD1 (6 bases). This CDR3 spans 14 amino acids. Germline loops: CDR1 LGHNT, CDR2 FRNRAP. With 1 base removed from V and 6 bases from J, the gap between germline ends came to 10 bases.

The chain joins TRBV6-6 to TRBJ2-3; D gene ambiguous. The CDR3 spans 13 residues. Germline CDR1 is MNHNY and CDR2 is SVGAGI (reference sequence). The V end lost 5 bases, the J end lost 2 bases, and 8 bases lay between the germline ends. The CDR3 DNA is TGTGCCAGCAGTCCTGAGTCCACAGATACGCAGTATTTT. This translates into CASSPESTDTQYF.

The J gene is TRBJ2-7, the V gene TRBV21-1; the table's TRBD2 call for D was not verified on the DNA. TRBV21-1 is labeled a pseudogene. This CDR3 spans 13 amino acids. DNA for the CDR3: TGTGCCAGCAGCAAGGAGGGAACCTACGAGCAGTACTTC. Encoded protein: CASSKEGTYEQYF.

The chain recombines TRBV9 with TRBJ1-5; D is unresolved. The length of the CDR3 is 13 residues. The V end was cut by 0 bases, the J end by 6 bases, with 7 bases between. Germline CDR1 reads SGDLS; CDR2 reads YYNGEE. The CDR3 region is CASSVGNGQPQHF. The CDR3 DNA reads TGTGCCAGCAGCGTAGGTAACGGTCAGCCCCAGCATTTT.

This clone was counted a few times. V is TRBV7-9 and J is TRBJ1-1; D is unresolved. The CDR3 spans 13 residues. The ends were cut back, 5 bases at V and 8 bases at J, with 15 bases in the middle. CDR1 and CDR2 (germline): SEHNR, FQNEAQ (reference sequence). The CDR3 spells CASSLRAGLEAFF. As DNA, the CDR3 is TGTGCCAGCAGCCTACGTGCGGGGTTAGAAGCTTTCTTT. Full variable domain (missing parts from reference TRBV7-9 and TRBJ1-1): DTGVSQNPRHKITKRGQNVTFRCDPISEHNRLYWYRQTLGQGPEFLTYFQNEAQLEKSRLLSDRFSAERPKGSFSTLEIQRTEQGDSAMYLCASSLRAGLEAFFGQGTRLTVV.

The V gene is TRBV30, the J gene TRBJ1-6, with D possibly matching TRBD1 (5 bases). Germline loops: CDR1 GTSNPN, CDR2 SVGIG (reference sequence). The CDR3 totals 16 residues. V lost 0 bases and J lost 8, with 17 bases in between. Here the CDR3 reads CAWSVTRGGGDSPLHF. CDR3 bases: TGTGCCTGGAGTGTTACAAGGGGAGGCGGAGATTCACCCCTCCACTTT.

This clone came up a few times. This chain joins TRBV3-1 (or the pseudogene TRBV3-2) and TRBJ2-3; possible D gene TRBD2, 6 bases. The CDR3 sequence is 13 residues long. Germline CDR1 LGHDT, CDR2 YNNKEL (reference sequence). V lost 3 bases and J lost 6, with 10 bases in between. Here the CDR3 reads CASSQGLGDTQYF. The CDR3 DNA is TGTGCCAGCAGCCAGGGACTGGGGGATACGCAGTATTTT.

The chain links TRBV18 to TRBJ1-2; D remains unclear. V was shortened by 2 bases and J by 0 bases, with 13 bases between the two germline ends. This CDR3 is 16 amino acids long. CDR1 is KGHSH and CDR2 is LQKENI in the germline V gene. CDR3 residues: CASSPKNSGANYGYTF. The CDR3 bases are TGTGCCAGCTCACCAAAGAATTCGGGAGCTAACTATGGCTACACCTTC.